This TCR beta chain comes out of a study of T-cell memory formation after mild COVID-19. A single record per CDR3 protein comes from TCRdb applying MiXCR to the 5' RACE reads. The table lists a few hundred thousand distinct CDR3 sequences, 20% to 25% of them singletons. The V gene's germline CDR1 is SEHNR and CDR2 FQNEAQ (reference sequence). The CDR3 contains 16 residues. Trimming shortened V by 1 base and J by 5 bases, and 16 bases separated the two germline ends. Findings and caveats of the study: Among contracting clones, CD4+ were mainly CM/EM and CD8+ enriched in EMRA.

Notes on this clonotype: As yet, its antigen is unknown.

The clonotype comes from a man younger than 35 who had mild COVID-19 (a few samples of this study predate the infection). Cell type and time point are not known. The sequenced sample consisted of PBMCs or a T cell subset sorted from them (not recorded which). The rearrangement uses TRBV7-9 and TRBJ2-3; D remains unclear. As DNA, the CDR3 is TGTGCCAGCAGCTTAGGGGATAGCCCACACGAAGATACGCAGTATTTT. It encodes CASSLGDSPHEDTQYF.